This TCR beta chain stems from a study of human T cells and chemical hapten exposure (dated by TCRdb to about 2021). Background for the entire study: The libraries were sequenced as a pool, and the TCR yield per sample differed mostly because of small variations in library volumes within the pool. Peripheral blood TCR repertoire changes were tracked in vivo in alopecia patients during primary and secondary sensitization to the hapten diphenylcyclopropenone (DPC). Both TCR alpha and TCR beta chains were sequenced from each blood RNA sample. Study-wide findings and limitations: Repeated subsampling changed both the strength of the expansion versus patch-test correlation and the threshold at which the correlation became significant. No change with DPC sensitization was found in the number of TCRs above 1 in 1000 frequency, and no evidence of global repertoire structure alterations was found.

Total RNA was extracted from unfractionated whole blood that had been collected in Tempus Blood RNA tubes. About five healthy volunteers acted as controls for TCR sequencing and had blood drawn at day 0, 2 weeks and 6 weeks. The protocol used for the library was 5' RACE. Sequencing instrument: Illumina MiSeq. Library preparation attached unique molecular identifiers to individual cDNA molecules for quantitative, reproducible TCR counting. Turning to the authors' computational methods: The median number of TCRs per sample was roughly 100,000, ranging from about 20,000 to 750,000. The Decombinator software suite was used to annotate the V, J and CDR3 of the TCR reads. Every sample was subsampled to the same number of TCRs (28,000) for the PS versus PT1 abundance plots. Expanded TCRs were defined as absent before sensitization and observed at least eight times at the 2-week time point. The raw public data were reprocessed by TCRdb itself: fastp quality trimming at Q25, MiXCR clonotype calling, in-frame beta chains only. Rows with a matching CDR3 protein are joined into one entry that keeps the most common DNA and genes. TCRdb's processing, not the authors', yielded these V and J calls. This sample gives about 140,000 distinct CDR3 sequences in total; roughly 4% of them show up just once. The top ten hold 1.2% to 1.5% of the sample.

V and J are trimmed by 5 bases and 8 bases, and the gene matches miss 6 bases of the junction. Reading from cysteine to phenylalanine, the CDR3 counts 13 amino acids. Only CDR3 DNA remains: 39 bases, in frame from the first base. This clonotype was counted at least ten times. Which antigen it targets is not known. Base qualities are not recorded, but no much larger clone differs from it by a single base. This receptor was taken from a female donor in good health. The sequence is built from TRBV12-3 or TRBV12-4 and TRBJ1-2, and 9 junctional nucleotides match TRBD1. CDR3 region: CASSPTGGAGYTF. The DNA sequence is TGTGCCAGCAGTCCGACAGGGGGAGCGGGCTACACCTTC.